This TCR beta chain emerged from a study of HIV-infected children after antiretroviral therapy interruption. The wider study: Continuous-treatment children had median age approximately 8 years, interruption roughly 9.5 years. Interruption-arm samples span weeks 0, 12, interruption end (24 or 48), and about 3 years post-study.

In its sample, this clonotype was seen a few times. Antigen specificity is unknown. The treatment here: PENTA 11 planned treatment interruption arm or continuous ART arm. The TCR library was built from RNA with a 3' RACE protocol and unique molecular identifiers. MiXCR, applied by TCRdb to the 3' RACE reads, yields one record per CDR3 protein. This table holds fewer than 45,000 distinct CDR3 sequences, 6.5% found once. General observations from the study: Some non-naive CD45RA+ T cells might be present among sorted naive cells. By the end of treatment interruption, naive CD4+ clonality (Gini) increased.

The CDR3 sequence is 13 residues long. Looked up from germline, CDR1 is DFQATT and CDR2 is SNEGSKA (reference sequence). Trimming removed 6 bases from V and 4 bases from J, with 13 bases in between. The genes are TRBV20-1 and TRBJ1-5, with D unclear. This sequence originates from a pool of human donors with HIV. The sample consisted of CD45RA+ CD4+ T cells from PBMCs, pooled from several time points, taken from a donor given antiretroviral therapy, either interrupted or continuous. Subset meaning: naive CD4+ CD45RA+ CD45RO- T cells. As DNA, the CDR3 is TGCAGTGCAGCCCCCGGGCCGAATCAGCCCCAGCATTTT. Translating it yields CSAAPGPNQPQHF.